A selection of T cell receptor beta chains follows, all from one sample in a study of blood T cell repertoires in COVID-19. Profiling relied on immunoSEQ multiplex PCR, and the TCRdb table lists in-frame clones only, not all of them. The table records about 240,000 clones, 80% to 90% of them present only once. Sequenced: peripheral blood. These receptors came from a man aged 60 to 69 with acute or convalescent COVID-19. CDR3s include the opening cysteine and the closing phenylalanine or tryptophan. The D gene is left open where the match is weak. Where a row states a size, it is once, few, many or the class of an expanded clone; other rows omit it.

TRBV11-3	TRBJ1-1	NA	NA	CASSLKQRGTEAFF	TGTGCCAGCAGCTTAAAGCAACGAGGTACTGAAGCTTTCTTT
TRBV7-9	TRBJ1-2	NA	NA	CASSLDVSGNYGYTF	TGTGCCAGCAGCTTAGACGTCTCAGGCAACTATGGCTACACCTTC
TRBV28	TRBJ1-2	NA	NA	CASSSPFDRNGYTF	TGTGCCAGCAGTTCTCCATTTGACAGGAATGGCTACACCTTC
TRBV12-3/TRBV12-4	TRBJ1-1	TRBD1	NA	CASSLGQGAEAFF	TGTGCCAGCAGTCTGGGACAGGGGGCTGAAGCTTTCTTT
TRBV29-1	TRBJ1-2	NA	NA	CSVEDLARGYGYTF	TGCAGCGTTGAAGATCTTGCCAGGGGCTATGGCTACACCTTC
TRBV28	TRBJ2-5	TRBD1	NA	CASSVQGKETQYF	TGTGCCAGCAGCGTACAGGGGAAAGAGACCCAGTACTTC
TRBV5-1	TRBJ1-1	NA	NA	CASSGRGVDGEAFF	TGCGCCAGCAGCGGCAGGGGTGTGGATGGTGAAGCTTTCTTT
TRBV6-2/TRBV6-3	TRBJ1-1	TRBD1	NA	CASSDRQGLPLSEAFF	TGTGCCAGCAGTGACCGACAGGGGCTGCCGCTCTCCGAAGCTTTCTTT
TRBV27	TRBJ1-1	NA	NA	CASSLQGTVTEAFF	TGTGCCAGCAGCTTACAGGGAACAGTCACTGAAGCTTTCTTT
TRBV6-5	TRBJ2-5	TRBD2	NA	CASSPTSGSWETQYF	TGTGCCAGCAGCCCGACTAGCGGGAGTTGGGAGACCCAGTACTTC
TRBV2	TRBJ1-5	NA	NA	CASSEIAQGNQPQHF	TGTGCCAGCAGTGAAATTGCTCAGGGCAATCAGCCCCAGCATTTT
TRBV7-9	TRBJ1-4	TRBD1	few	CASSASGGSEKLFF	TGTGCCAGCAGCGCCTCAGGGGGGAGTGAAAAACTGTTTTTT
TRBV5-5	TRBJ2-5	TRBD1	NA	CASSWGRQGMRAETQYF	TGTGCCAGCAGCTGGGGAAGACAGGGGATGAGGGCAGAGACCCAGTACTTC
TRBV25-1	TRBJ2-3	TRBD2	NA	CASSESGRAGTDTQYF	TGTGCCAGCAGTGAGAGCGGGAGGGCCGGAACAGATACGCAGTATTTT
TRBV3-1/TRBV3-2	TRBJ2-7	NA	NA	CASSQDLVAEYSYEQYF	TGTGCCAGCAGCCAAGATCTTGTAGCGGAATATTCCTACGAGCAGTACTTC
TRBV14	TRBJ1-2	NA	NA	CASSQDPKVRGNYGYTF	TGTGCCAGCAGCCAAGATCCTAAAGTTCGGGGAAACTATGGCTACACCTTC
TRBV20-1	TRBJ1-2	NA	NA	CSAIVPGGYTF	TGCAGTGCTATTGTTCCGGGTGGCTACACCTTC
TRBV4-1	TRBJ2-2	TRBD2	NA	CASSQPRESNTGELFF	TGCGCCAGCAGCCAACCGCGGGAGAGCAACACCGGGGAGCTGTTTTTT
TRBV28	TRBJ1-2	TRBD1	NA	CASSRRQGRSGYTF	TGTGCCAGCAGCCGAAGACAGGGGAGATCGGGCTACACCTTC
TRBV28	TRBJ1-6	NA	NA	CASSPRGSYNSPLHF	TGTGCCAGCAGTCCCCGGGGCTCCTATAATTCACCCCTCCACTTT
TRBV30	TRBJ1-2	NA	NA	CAWSGAPGQRYTF	TGTGCCTGGAGTGGTGCCCCTGGACAGCGCTACACCTTC
TRBV3-1/TRBV3-2	TRBJ2-5	TRBD2	NA	CASSQEGTGLAVRTQYF	TGTGCCAGCAGCCAAGAAGGGACGGGCCTAGCGGTGCGGACCCAGTACTTC
TRBV2	TRBJ2-1	TRBD2	NA	CASRGTSGYNEQFF	TGTGCCAGCAGGGGGACTAGCGGCTACAATGAGCAGTTCTTC
TRBV7-8	TRBJ2-7	TRBD1	NA	CASSSLPGQATYEQYF	TGTGCCAGCAGCTCCTTACCGGGACAGGCGACCTACGAGCAGTACTTC
TRBV29-1	TRBJ2-7	TRBD2	NA	CSVVNPGGSRGYEQYF	TGCAGCGTTGTAAACCCCGGGGGGTCAAGGGGCTACGAGCAATACTTC
TRBV7-2	TRBJ1-4	NA	NA	CASSLATVGEKLFF	TGTGCCAGCAGCTTAGCCACCGTCGGGGAAAAACTGTTTTTT
TRBV19	TRBJ2-5	TRBD1	NA	CASSLGTGGFQETQYF	TGTGCCAGTAGCTTGGGGACAGGGGGCTTCCAAGAGACCCAGTACTTC
TRBV10-3	TRBJ2-1	TRBD2	NA	CAISESALAGYNEQFF	TGTGCCATCAGTGAGTCGGCCCTAGCGGGGTACAATGAGCAGTTCTTC
TRBV27	TRBJ2-1	NA	NA	CASSLEGLGPYNEQFF	TGTGCCAGCAGCCTAGAGGGCCTCGGACCCTACAATGAGCAGTTCTTC
TRBV6-2/TRBV6-3	TRBJ2-1	TRBD2	NA	CASSFRAGLARNEQFF	TGTGCCAGCAGTTTTCGAGCGGGACTAGCGAGGAATGAGCAGTTCTTC
TRBV2	TRBJ2-5	NA	NA	CASSPGLTKETQYF	TGTGCCAGCAGCCCGGGACTTACGAAAGAGACCCAGTACTTC
TRBV10-3	TRBJ2-3	TRBD1	NA	CASTPGQGRDTQYF	TGTGCCTCCACTCCCGGACAGGGGAGGGATACGCAGTATTTT
TRBV11-1	TRBJ2-2	TRBD2	NA	CASSLGTSGEPRELFF	TGTGCCAGCAGCTTAGGGACTAGCGGGGAACCGAGGGAGCTGTTTTTT
TRBV25-1	TRBJ1-1	TRBD1	NA	CASRDRSVLTNTEAFF	TGTGCCAGCAGGGACAGGTCGGTACTAACGAACACTGAAGCTTTCTTT